These 10 T cell receptor beta chains came from one sample sequenced in a study of PD-L1 blockade in urothelial cancer. The time point is: pretreatment peripheral blood. TCRdb keeps only in-frame clones here, not all; method: immunoSEQ multiplex PCR. Among 100,000 to 150,000 clones, about 88% were seen once, and the ten largest hold 3.2%. Here the sequenced sample was PBMCs, taken around atezolizumab (anti-PD-L1) treatment. The receptors stem from a man aged 50 to 59 with urothelial cancer.

This clone occurred once. This CDR3 reads CASSPSQGRALEQYF. In nucleotides, the CDR3 is TGTGCCAGCAGCCCATCGCAGGGTAGGGCCCTCGAGCAGTACTTC. This chain joins TRBV5-5 and TRBJ2-7, with a weak D call TRBD1 (5 bases). The ends were cut back, 4 bases at V and 6 bases at J, with 20 bases in the middle. This CDR3 is 15 amino acids long. Germline V gives CDR1 SGHKS, CDR2 YYEKEE (reference sequence). Variable domain in full (rest from reference TRBV5-5 and TRBJ2-7): DAGVTQSPTHLIKTRGQQVTLRCSPISGHKSVSWYQQVLGQGPQFIFQYYEKEERGRGNFPDRFSARQFPNYSSELNVNALLLGDSALYLCASSPSQGRALEQYFGPGTRLTVT.

This clone turned up a few times. The chain combines TRBV6-1 with TRBJ1-5, with 8 bases fitting TRBD1. V shed 6 bases, J shed 6 bases, and the junction held 4 bases outside the gene matches. This CDR3 comprises 13 residues. Germline V gives CDR1 MNHNS, CDR2 SASEGT. The CDR3 loop reads CASRPDRVQPQHF. In DNA, the CDR3 is TGTGCCAGCAGACCGGACAGGGTTCAGCCCCAGCATTTT.

The J gene is TRBJ1-6, the V gene TRBV18; weak D call: TRBD1 (6 bases). CDR1 and CDR2 (germline): KGHSH, LQKENI. With 2 bases removed from V and 14 bases from J, the gap between germline ends came to 10 bases. This CDR3 spans 12 amino acids. CDR3 sequence reads: CASSPSGVTLHF. The CDR3 coding sequence is TGTGCCAGCTCACCATCAGGGGTCACCCTCCACTTT.

CDR3 nucleotide sequence: TGTGCCAGCAGCTTAGGGGAAGGGGGTGAAGCTTTCTTT. Encoded protein: CASSLGEGGEAFF. The genes are TRBV11-3 and TRBJ1-1, with D possibly TRBD1 on 6 matching bases. The length of the CDR3 is 13 residues. Germline V gives CDR1 SGHNT, CDR2 YENEEA. The V end was cut by 1 base, the J end by 7 bases, with 10 bases between.

The gene calls are TRBV27 and TRBJ1-1; 8 nucleotides align to TRBD1. J lost 4 bases, V lost 4 bases, and 5 bases had no gene match. Germline-derived CDR1 and CDR2 are MNHEY and SMNVEV (reference sequence). This CDR3 region has 14 residues. CDR3 sequence (DNA): TGTGCCAGCAGTTCCTCCGACAGGGGCACTGAAGCTTTCTTT. Translating gives CASSSSDRGTEAFF.

The V gene is TRBV11-2, the J gene TRBJ2-5, with 11 bases lining up with TRBD2. V was clipped by 1 base and J by 4 bases; unmatched bases: 5. Germline loops: CDR1 SGHAT, CDR2 FQNNGV. The CDR3 contains 16 residues. The CDR3 loop is CASSLGVAGGRETQYF. The CDR3 DNA follows: TGTGCCAGCAGCTTAGGGGTAGCGGGAGGGCGAGAGACCCAGTACTTC.

This chain uses TRBV6-5 with TRBJ1-5; the match to TRBD1 covers 8 bases. V trimming: 0 bases; J trimming: 2 bases; junction bases outside the gene matches: 0. This CDR3 comprises 15 residues. Germline CDR1 reads MNHEY; CDR2 reads SVGAGI. The CDR3 DNA reads TGTGCCAGCAGTTACTCGGGACAGGGCAATCAGCCCCAGCATTTT. Its translation: CASSYSGQGNQPQHF.

The chain is built from TRBV19 and TRBJ2-3; 8 nucleotides agree with TRBD1. Unmatched junction bases numbered 8, after V lost 2 bases and J lost 4 bases. There are 16 residues in the CDR3. The V gene's germline CDR1 is LNHDA and CDR2 SQIVND (reference sequence). CDR3 sequence: CASSITGGNYADTQYF. The CDR3 region has the DNA TGTGCCAGTAGTATAACAGGGGGGAATTACGCAGATACGCAGTATTTT.

This clone was seen just once. The same CDR3 can be traced to other DNA sequences in this sample. The chain combines TRBV9 with TRBJ1-1; D is undetermined. The CDR3 has 12 amino acids. Trimming removed 2 bases at V and 3 bases at J, with 5 bases between. Germline lookup yields CDR1 SGDLS and CDR2 YYNGEE. The CDR3 here is CASSVTDTEAFF. The DNA for the CDR3 is TGTGCCAGCAGCGTTACTGACACTGAAGCTTTCTTT.

The V gene is TRBV5-1, the J gene TRBJ2-1, with 13 positions matching TRBD2. From germline, CDR1 is SGHRS and CDR2 YFSETQ. The V gene end was trimmed by 5 bases and the J gene end by 8 bases; junction bases not matched to a gene: 7. The CDR3 is made up of 15 amino acids. The CDR3 spells CASSSTSGRAYEQFF. The CDR3, as DNA: TGCGCCAGCAGTTCTACTAGCGGGAGGGCCTATGAGCAGTTCTTC. Supplemented by reference TRBV5-1 and TRBJ2-1, the full variable domain reads KAGVTQTPRYLIKTRGQQVTLSCSPISGHRSVSWYQQTPGQGLQFLFEYFSETQRNKGNFPGRFSGRQFSNSRSEMNVSTLELGDSALYLCASSSTSGRAYEQFFGPGTRLTVL.